A selection of T cell receptor beta chains follows, all from one sample in a study of CD8 T cells in Susac syndrome. TCRdb analysed the immunoSEQ multiplex PCR reads with MiXCR anew, one entry per CDR3 protein. Here the sample spans 330,000 or so distinct CDR3 sequences, approximately 90% being singletons. Sequences were obtained from CD8+ T cells from PBMCs. All receptors derive from a human donor with multiple sclerosis. CDR3s include the opening cysteine and the closing phenylalanine or tryptophan. D genes are given only for firm matches. Rows give clone size only sometimes, using once, few, many, or a class for an expanded clone.

TRBJ2-3	.	.	TRBV10-3	CAISGGRGEGDTQYF	TGTGCCATCAGTGGAGGCCGAGGAGAGGGAGATACGCAGTATTTT
TRBJ1-6	.	.	TRBV7-9	CASSGTGGGYNSPLHF	TGTGCCAGCAGCGGGACGGGTGGCGGCTATAATTCACCCCTCCACTTT
TRBJ2-5	.	.	TRBV7-9	CASSKGQGWETQYF	TGTGCCAGCAGCAAGGGGCAGGGTTGGGAGACCCAGTACTTC
TRBJ2-3	.	.	TRBV6-5	CASSYSTRQFWTIETDTQYF	TGTGCCAGCAGTTACTCTACGCGGCAGTTCTGGACCATTGAGACAGATACGCAGTATTTT
TRBJ1-2	.	.	TRBV20-1	CSARTEANYGYTF	TGCAGTGCCCGGACAGAAGCTAACTATGGCTACACCTTC
TRBJ1-1	TRBD1	.	TRBV11-2	CASSWDSLEAFF	TGTGCCAGCAGCTGGGACAGTCTCGAAGCTTTCTTT
TRBJ2-3	TRBD2	.	TRBV7-9	CASSFRLAGTTDTQYF	TGTGCCAGCAGCTTCCGACTAGCGGGGACCACAGATACGCAGTATTTT
TRBJ1-6	.	.	TRBV6-1	CASSEATGQHSPLHF	TGTGCCAGCAGTGAAGCTACGGGGCAGCATTCACCCCTCCACTTT
TRBJ2-5	.	.	TRBV14	CASSQDLGTLQETQYF	TGTGCCAGCAGCCAAGATCTAGGGACACTTCAAGAGACCCAGTACTTC
TRBJ2-7	.	.	TRBV4-1	CASSQEPLLVTYEQYF	TGCGCCAGCAGCCAAGAACCTTTACTAGTTACCTACGAGCAGTACTTC
TRBJ2-7	TRBD2	.	TRBV7-9	CASSSAGAVAGGEEQYF	TGTGCCAGCAGCTCAGCCGGGGCAGTAGCGGGAGGGGAAGAGCAGTACTTC
TRBJ1-1	.	few	TRBV24-1	CATSEGYKEGIRNTEAFF	TGTGCCACCAGTGAAGGATATAAGGAGGGAATTCGGAACACTGAAGCTTTCTTT
TRBJ2-3	TRBD2	.	TRBV30	CAWTLAGAGWADTQYF	TGTGCCTGGACACTAGCGGGGGCCGGGTGGGCAGATACGCAGTATTTT
TRBJ2-3	.	.	TRBV12-3/TRBV12-4	CGTPWTQDTQYF	TGTGGGACACCGTGGACACAAGATACGCAGTATTTT
TRBJ1-1	.	.	TRBV2	CASSIREDGNTEAFF	TGTGCCAGCAGTATCCGGGAGGACGGGAACACTGAAGCTTTCTTT
TRBJ1-5	.	.	TRBV30	CAWRPRDVQNQPQHF	TGTGCCTGGAGACCAAGGGACGTCCAGAATCAGCCCCAGCATTTT
TRBJ2-3	TRBD1	.	TRBV7-8	CASSPRTGPTLMDTQYF	TGTGCCAGCAGCCCGCGGACAGGGCCTACCCTGATGGATACGCAGTATTTT
TRBJ1-1	.	few	TRBV11-1	CASSLAGAEAFF	TGTGCCAGCAGCTTAGCCGGGGCTGAAGCTTTCTTT
TRBJ1-2	.	.	TRBV5-1	CASSGQGDYTF	TGCGCCAGCAGCGGACAAGGAGACTACACCTTC
TRBJ2-3	TRBD2	.	TRBV12-3/TRBV12-4	CASSLAGGTSTDTQYF	TGTGCCAGCAGTTTGGCGGGGGGCACCAGCACAGATACGCAGTATTTT
TRBJ2-7	TRBD1	once	TRBV28	CASSWMPGTETYEQYF	TGTGCCAGCAGTTGGATGCCTGGGACAGAGACCTACGAGCAGTACTTC
TRBJ2-5	TRBD2	.	TRBV27	CASSLTGGGETQYF	TGTGCCAGCAGTTTAACGGGAGGTGGCGAGACCCAGTACTTC
TRBJ2-7	.	.	TRBV29-1	CSVVGGSYEQYF	TGCAGCGTTGTGGGTGGTTCGTACGAGCAGTACTTC
TRBJ2-7	.	.	TRBV4-2	CASSQERGTTSYEQYF	TGTGCCAGCAGCCAAGAGCGAGGGACCACCTCCTACGAGCAGTACTTC
TRBJ1-5	.	.	TRBV6-2/TRBV6-3	CASSVGPYSNQPQHF	TGTGCCAGCTCGGTGGGACCGTATAGCAATCAGCCCCAGCATTTT
TRBJ2-2	TRBD2	.	TRBV19	CASSIFGPAGITGELFF	TGTGCCAGTAGTATCTTTGGACCAGCGGGAATTACCGGGGAGCTGTTTTTT
TRBJ2-3	.	.	TRBV10-1	CASSPRTDRDTQYF	TGCGCCAGCAGCCCCAGGACAGATAGAGATACGCAGTATTTT
TRBJ2-2	TRBD2	.	TRBV19	CASSPATSGKGTGELFF	TGTGCCAGTAGTCCCGCCACTAGCGGGAAAGGCACCGGGGAGCTTTTTTTT